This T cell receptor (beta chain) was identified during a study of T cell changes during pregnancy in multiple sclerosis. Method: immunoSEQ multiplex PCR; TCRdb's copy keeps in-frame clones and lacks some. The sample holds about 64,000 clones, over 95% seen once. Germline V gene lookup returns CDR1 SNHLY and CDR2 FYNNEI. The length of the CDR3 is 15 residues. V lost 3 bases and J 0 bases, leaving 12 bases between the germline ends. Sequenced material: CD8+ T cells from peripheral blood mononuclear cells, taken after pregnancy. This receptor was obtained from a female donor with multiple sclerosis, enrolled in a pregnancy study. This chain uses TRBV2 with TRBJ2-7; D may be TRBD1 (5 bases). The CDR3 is CASSEWGSVSYEQYF. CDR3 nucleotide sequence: TGTGCCAGCAGTGAGTGGGGCAGCGTCTCCTACGAGCAGTACTTC.